These 6 T cell receptor beta chains were sequenced from one sample in a study of regulatory T cells in long-lasting Graves disease. Investigators prepared the TCR beta libraries by applying iRepertoire HTBI primers and Arm-PCR of CDR3 regions. TCRdb re-analysed the multiplex PCR reads in MiXCR, keeping a single row per CDR3 protein. The sample carries around 450,000 distinct CDR3 sequences, around a fifth recorded once. Regarding time point: persistent/refractory GD, antithyroid drugs over 5 years with positive TRAb. Extracted PBMC RNA gave rise to the TCR library. This material consisted of peripheral blood mononuclear cells (PBMCs), taken when the disease was refractory, from a patient treated with antithyroid drugs. The source is a female donor with Graves disease.

The chain uses TRBV7-8 and TRBJ1-6; D is undetermined. The V gene's germline CDR1 is SGHVS and CDR2 FQNEAQ. V was cut by 3 bases and J by 9 bases, with 12 bases left in between. This CDR3 spans 14 amino acids. The CDR3: CASSFWAVSSPLHF. Here the CDR3 DNA reads TGTGCCAGCAGCTTTTGGGCAGTATCTTCACCCCTCCACTTT.

This clonotype showed up many times. V and J are TRBV15 and TRBJ1-2, with a possible D match to TRBD1 (5 bases). Germline V CDR1 and CDR2: LNHNV, YYDKDF (reference sequence). Trimming took 3 bases from V and 5 from J, leaving 19 bases between them. The CDR3 consists of 16 residues. The CDR3 DNA sequence: TGTGCCACCAGCAGGCCCCTATGGGACGACGGATATGGCTACACCTTC. Its protein product is CATSRPLWDDGYGYTF. The whole variable domain, filled in from reference TRBV15 and TRBJ1-2, reads DAMVIQNPRYQVTQFGKPVTLSCSQTLNHNVMYWYQQKSSQAPKLLFHYYDKDFNNEADTPDNFQSRRPNTSFCFLDIRSPGLGDTAMYLCATSRPLWDDGYGYTFGSGTRLTVV.

The chain links TRBV7-2 to TRBJ1-2; the match to TRBD1 covers 7 bases. CDR3 length: 14 residues. V lost 5 bases and J lost 3; bases outside the gene matches: 6. Germline-derived CDR1 and CDR2 are SGHTA and FQGNSA. This chain's CDR3 is CASSPYGQDYGYTF. CDR3 nucleotide sequence: TGTGCCAGCAGCCCATACGGACAGGACTATGGCTACACCTTC.

V is TRBV9 and J is TRBJ2-1; D is undetermined. The CDR3 is made up of 16 amino acids. Trimming left V 0 bases short and J 3 bases short, with 13 bases between. Germline CDR1 reads SGDLS; CDR2 reads YYNGEE. The CDR3 loop is CASSVESEALYNEQFF. In DNA, the CDR3 is TGTGCCAGCAGCGTAGAATCGGAAGCCCTCTACAATGAGCAGTTCTTC.

The chain has TRBV7-6 and TRBJ2-2; 12 bases line up with TRBD2. CDR3 length: 19 residues. CDR1 is SGHVS and CDR2 is FNYEAQ in the germline V gene. The ends lost 6 bases at V and 4 bases at J; junction bases unmatched: 15. The CDR3 protein is CASSRRLAGVRVGTGELFF. CDR3 in DNA: TGTGCCAGCAGTCGTCGACTAGCGGGAGTTCGTGTAGGCACCGGGGAGCTGTTTTTT.

This rearrangement joins TRBV19 to TRBJ1-1, with D possibly matching TRBD1 (6 bases). CDR3 size: 15 residues. Germline V gives CDR1 LNHDA, CDR2 SQIVND (reference sequence). V shed 6 bases and J shed 7 bases, with 21 bases lying between them. CDR3 amino acids: CASSETPTGIGEAFF. The CDR3 DNA follows: TGTGCCAGTAGCGAAACACCAACAGGGATAGGTGAAGCTTTCTTT.